This entry features one T cell receptor (beta chain) sequence. What it recognizes is unknown. This specimen belongs to a study of T cell responses to AZD1222 COVID-19 vaccine. This CDR3 region has 14 residues. Deletions cut 1 base from V and 0 bases from J, with 6 bases between. The germline V gene has CDR1 SGHAT and CDR2 FQDESV (reference sequence). Findings and limits, study-wide: The reported proportion of spike-specific TCRs targeting unmutated variant regions was nearly half. Clonal diversity may have been underestimated in mostly white British donors.

TCRdb's table, derived via immunoSEQ multiplex PCR, lists solely in-frame clones and lacks some. The table shows roughly 120,000 clones, with about 86% occurring only once. Sequences were derived from peripheral blood, sampled on day 0 of AZD1222 vaccination. This chain connects TRBV11-1 to TRBJ1-1, with no clear D. The sequence derives from an adult in good health. Here the CDR3 reads CASSLDRMNTEAFF. CDR3 coding DNA: TGTGCCAGCAGCTTAGACAGAATGAACACTGAAGCTTTCTTT.